This T cell receptor (beta chain) was obtained from a study of blood T cell repertoires in COVID-19. The overall study: Whether acute or convalescent, the COVID-19 samples came from the United States, Italy and Spain. From T cells, B-cell-depleted T cells, or PBMCs came the material, which was cDNA or gDNA.

With 3 bases clipped from V and 4 bases from J, the junction kept 4 bases outside the gene matches. Germline CDR1 reads SGHKS; CDR2 reads YYEKEE (reference sequence). The CDR3 is 14 residues long. In the original analysis: Reference gene primer amplification yielded estimated nucleated cell counts. The protocol was immunoSEQ multiplex PCR, while the TCRdb copy is restricted to in-frame clones and leaves out a portion. V, J and clone size were drawn from that table, and D and trimming were deduced from the DNA. The sample lists 250,000 to 300,000 clones, 75% to 85% occurring once. V usage is TRBV5-5 and J usage is TRBJ1-3; 7 bases map to TRBD1. The sequenced sample consisted of peripheral blood. This clonotype was obtained from a man aged 45 to 65 with active or convalescent COVID-19. The CDR3 sequence is CASSSDRVGNTIYF. In nucleotides, the CDR3 is TGTGCCAGCAGCTCCGACAGGGTGGGAAACACCATATATTTT.